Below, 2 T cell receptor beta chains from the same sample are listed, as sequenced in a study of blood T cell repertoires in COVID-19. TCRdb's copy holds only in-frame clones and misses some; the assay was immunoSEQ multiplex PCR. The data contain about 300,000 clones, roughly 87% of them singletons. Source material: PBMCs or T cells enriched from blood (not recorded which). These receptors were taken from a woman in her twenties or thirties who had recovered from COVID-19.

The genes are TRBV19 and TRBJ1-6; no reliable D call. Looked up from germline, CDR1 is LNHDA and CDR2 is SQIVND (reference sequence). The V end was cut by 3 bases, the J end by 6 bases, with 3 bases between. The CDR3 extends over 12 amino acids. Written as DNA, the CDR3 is TGTGCCAGTAGTATCCTTAATTCACCCCTCCACTTT. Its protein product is CASSILNSPLHF.

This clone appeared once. This CDR3 reads CASRDRERTKNIQYF. CDR3 DNA sequence: TGTGCCAGCAGGGACAGGGAGAGGACCAAAAACATTCAGTACTTC. The genes are TRBV2 and TRBJ2-4, with TRBD1 matching over 8 bases. Looked up from germline, CDR1 is SNHLY and CDR2 is FYNNEI. The CDR3 has 15 residues. Trimming removed 6 bases from V and 2 bases from J; junction bases left unmatched: 6. The variable domain in full, completed from reference TRBV2 and TRBJ2-4, reads EPEVTQTPSHQVTQMGQEVILRCVPISNHLYFYWYRQILGQKVEFLVSFYNNEISEKSEIFDDQFSVERPDGSNFTLKIRSTKLEDSAMYFCASRDRERTKNIQYFGAGTRLSVL.